The sequence of this T cell receptor beta chain was determined in a study of monozygotic twins with inflammatory bowel disease. This CDR3 is 14 amino acids long. Germline V lookup: CDR1 WNHNN, CDR2 SYGVQD (reference sequence). With the 5' RACE reads reprocessed, TCRdb shows one record per CDR3 protein and no DNA. This sample's table reports 150,000 to 200,000 distinct CDR3 sequences. The J gene is TRBJ2-4, the V gene TRBV10-1; TCRdb outputs TRBD1, but without DNA this stays unchecked. The sequencing sample was made of blood. This TCR derives from a human donor with ulcerative colitis or Crohn's disease, or a healthy co-twin of an affected twin (not recorded which). The CDR3 protein is CASLDRVSKNIQYF.